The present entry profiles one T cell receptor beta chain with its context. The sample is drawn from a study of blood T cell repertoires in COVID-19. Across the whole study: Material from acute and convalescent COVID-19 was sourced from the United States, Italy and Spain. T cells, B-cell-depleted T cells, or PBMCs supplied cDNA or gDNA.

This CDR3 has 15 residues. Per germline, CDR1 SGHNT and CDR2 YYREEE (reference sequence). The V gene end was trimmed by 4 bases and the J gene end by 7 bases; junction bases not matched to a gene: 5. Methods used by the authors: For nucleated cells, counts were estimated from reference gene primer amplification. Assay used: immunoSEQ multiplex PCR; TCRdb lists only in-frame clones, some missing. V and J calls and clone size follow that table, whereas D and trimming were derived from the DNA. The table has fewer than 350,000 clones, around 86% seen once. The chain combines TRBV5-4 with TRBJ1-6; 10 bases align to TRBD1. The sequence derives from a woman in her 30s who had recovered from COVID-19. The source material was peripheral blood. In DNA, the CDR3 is TGTGCCAGCAGCACCCCGGACAGGGGGAATTCACCCCTCCACTTT. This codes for CASSTPDRGNSPLHF.